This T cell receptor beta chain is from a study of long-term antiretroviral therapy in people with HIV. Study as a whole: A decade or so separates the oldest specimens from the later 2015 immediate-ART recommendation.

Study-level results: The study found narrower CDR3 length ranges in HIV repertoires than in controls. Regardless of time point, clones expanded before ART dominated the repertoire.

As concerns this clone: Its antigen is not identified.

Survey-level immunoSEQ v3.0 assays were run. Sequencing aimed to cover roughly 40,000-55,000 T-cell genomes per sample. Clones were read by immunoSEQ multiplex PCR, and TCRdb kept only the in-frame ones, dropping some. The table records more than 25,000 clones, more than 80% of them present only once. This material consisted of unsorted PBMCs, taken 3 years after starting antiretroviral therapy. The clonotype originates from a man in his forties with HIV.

The CDR3 DNA reads as TGCGCCAGCAGCTTGGAACAGGTAGCCTACGAGCAGTACTTC. Protein: CASSLEQVAYEQYF. V and J are TRBV5-1 and TRBJ2-7, with D possibly TRBD1 on 5 matching bases. The CDR3 consists of 14 residues. CDR1 and CDR2 from the germline V gene are SGHRS and YFSETQ. V dropped 0 bases and J dropped 2 bases, with 9 bases sitting between them. Looking up the rest from reference TRBV5-1 and TRBJ2-7 gives the full variable domain: KAGVTQTPRYLIKTRGQQVTLSCSPISGHRSVSWYQQTPGQGLQFLFEYFSETQRNKGNFPGRFSGRQFSNSRSEMNVSTLELGDSALYLCASSLEQVAYEQYFGPGTRLTVT.